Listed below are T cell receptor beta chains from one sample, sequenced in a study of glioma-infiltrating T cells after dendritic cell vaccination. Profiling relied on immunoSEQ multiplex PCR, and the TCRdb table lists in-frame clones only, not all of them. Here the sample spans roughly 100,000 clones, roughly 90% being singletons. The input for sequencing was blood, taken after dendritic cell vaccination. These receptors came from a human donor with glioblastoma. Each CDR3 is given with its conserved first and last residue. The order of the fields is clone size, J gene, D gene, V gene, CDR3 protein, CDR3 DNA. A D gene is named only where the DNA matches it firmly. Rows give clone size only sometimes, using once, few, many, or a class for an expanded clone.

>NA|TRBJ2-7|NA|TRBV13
CASSSVRDYEQYF
TGTGCCAGCAGCTCCGTCAGGGACTACGAGCAGTACTTC
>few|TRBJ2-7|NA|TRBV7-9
CASSPTGSYEQYF
TGTGCCAGCAGCCCCACCGGCTCCTACGAGCAGTACTTC
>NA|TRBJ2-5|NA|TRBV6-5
CASSPGETQYF
TGTGCCAGCAGTCCGGGAGAGACCCAGTACTTC
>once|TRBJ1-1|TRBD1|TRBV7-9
CASSPGQGADTEAFF
TGTGCCAGCAGCCCGGGACAGGGGGCCGACACTGAAGCTTTCTTT
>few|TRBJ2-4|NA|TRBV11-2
CASSIRAAFYIQYF
TGTGCCAGCAGCATCAGGGCTGCGTTCTACATTCAGTACTTC
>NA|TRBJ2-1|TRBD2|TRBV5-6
CASSLAPSGGLEQFF
TGTGCCAGCAGCTTGGCGCCTAGCGGGGGTCTTGAGCAGTTCTTC
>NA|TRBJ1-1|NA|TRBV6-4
CASSVRLWDTEAFF
TGTGCCAGCAGTGTTCGACTGTGGGACACTGAAGCTTTCTTT
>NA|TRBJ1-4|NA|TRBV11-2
CASSPPGGAGEKLFF
TGTGCCAGCAGCCCCCCGGGGGGGGCCGGAGAAAAACTGTTTTTT
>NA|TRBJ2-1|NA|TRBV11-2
CASSQLPGAYNEQFF
TGTGCCAGCAGCCAACTCCCGGGAGCCTACAATGAGCAGTTCTTC
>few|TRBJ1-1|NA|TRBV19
CASKPGQNLNTEAFF
TGTGCCAGCAAACCGGGACAAAACCTGAACACTGAAGCTTTCTTT
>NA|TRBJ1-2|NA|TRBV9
CASSPSGANYGYTF
TGTGCCAGCAGCCCCAGCGGGGCTAACTATGGCTACACCTTC
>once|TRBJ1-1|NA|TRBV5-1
CASSITRNTEAFF
TGCGCCAGCAGCATAACAAGGAACACTGAAGCTTTCTTT
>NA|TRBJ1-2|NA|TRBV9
CASSVGNSYGYTF
TGTGCCAGCAGCGTAGGAAACAGCTATGGCTACACCTTC
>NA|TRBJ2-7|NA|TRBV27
CASSISGDLQGYEQYF
TGTGCCAGCAGTATCTCCGGCGACTTGCAGGGCTACGAGCAGTACTTC
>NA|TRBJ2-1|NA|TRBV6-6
CASSTYLGEENEQFF
TGTGCCAGCAGTACCTACTTAGGGGAGGAAAATGAGCAGTTCTTC
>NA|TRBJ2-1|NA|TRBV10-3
CAISEGGYNEQFF
TGTGCCATCAGTGAAGGGGGATACAATGAGCAGTTCTTC
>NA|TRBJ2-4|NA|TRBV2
CASSEGRSHLAKNIQYF
TGTGCCAGCAGTGAAGGACGGAGCCATTTAGCCAAAAACATTCAGTACTTC
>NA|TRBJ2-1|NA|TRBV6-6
CATRDNHYNEQFF
TGTGCCACCCGGGACAACCACTACAATGAGCAGTTCTTC
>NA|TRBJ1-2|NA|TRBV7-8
CASSLGGQGYTF
TGTGCCAGCAGCTTAGGAGGGCAGGGCTACACCTTC
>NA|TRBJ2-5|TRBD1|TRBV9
CASSGGTGEETQYF
TGTGCCAGCTCCGGGGGGACAGGGGAAGAGACCCAGTACTTC
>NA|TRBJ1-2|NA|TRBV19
CASRDILGHNYGYTF
TGTGCCAGTCGGGACATCCTTGGCCATAACTATGGCTACACCTTC
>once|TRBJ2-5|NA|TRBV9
CASSGYGGSQETQYF
TGTGCCAGCAGCGGTTATGGAGGGTCCCAAGAGACCCAGTACTTC
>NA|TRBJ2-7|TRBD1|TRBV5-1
CASSGGQGFSYEQYF
TGCGCCAGCAGCGGGGGACAGGGATTCTCCTACGAGCAGTACTTC
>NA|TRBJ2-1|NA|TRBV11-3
CASNSGGGDNEQFF
TGTGCCAGCAATTCCGGGGGAGGAGACAATGAGCAGTTCTTC
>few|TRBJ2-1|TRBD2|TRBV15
CATSMDSGIFNEQFF
TGTGCCACCAGCATGGATAGCGGGATTTTCAATGAGCAGTTCTTC
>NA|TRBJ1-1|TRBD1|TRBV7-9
CASSRGGYTEAFF
TGTGCCAGCAGCAGAGGGGGCTACACTGAAGCTTTCTTT
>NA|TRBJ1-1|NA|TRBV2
CASSQGLHPEAFF
TGTGCCAGCAGTCAGGGGCTCCATCCGGAAGCTTTCTTT
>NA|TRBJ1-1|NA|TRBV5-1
CASSLLARDTEAFF
TGCGCCAGCAGCCTCCTAGCCCGAGACACTGAAGCTTTCTTT
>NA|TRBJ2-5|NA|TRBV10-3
CAISEPGTPQLAQYF
TGTGCCATCAGTGAGCCCGGGACTCCCCAACTTGCCCAGTACTTC
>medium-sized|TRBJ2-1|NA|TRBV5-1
CASSGESSYNEQFF
TGCGCCAGCAGCGGTGAGAGCTCCTACAATGAGCAGTTCTTC
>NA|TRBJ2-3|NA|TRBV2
CASMVQRTSTDTQYF
TGTGCCAGCATGGTCCAGCGGACTAGCACAGATACGCAGTATTTT
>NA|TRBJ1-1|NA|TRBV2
CASSAVSMNTEAFF
TGTGCCAGCAGTGCGGTCTCCATGAACACTGAAGCTTTCTTT
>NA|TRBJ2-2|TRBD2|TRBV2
CASSLGLAGGPNTGELFF
TGTGCCAGCAGTCTGGGACTAGCGGGGGGGCCGAACACCGGGGAGCTGTTTTTT
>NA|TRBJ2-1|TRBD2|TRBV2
CASRGTSGGSLIYEQFF
TGTGCCAGCAGAGGGACTAGCGGGGGTTCCCTTATTTATGAGCAGTTCTTC
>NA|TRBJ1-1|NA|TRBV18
CASSPSGTEAFF
TGTGCCAGCTCACCATCGGGGACTGAAGCTTTCTTT
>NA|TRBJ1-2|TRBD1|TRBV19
CASSLSRDSGMDTF
TGTGCCAGTAGTCTTAGCCGGGACAGCGGAATGGACACCTTC
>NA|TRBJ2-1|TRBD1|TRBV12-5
CASAGTGDNEQFF
TGTGCTAGTGCCGGGACAGGGGACAATGAGCAGTTCTTC
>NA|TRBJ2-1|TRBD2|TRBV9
CASSETSSLGRNEQFF
TGTGCCAGCAGCGAGACTAGCAGTCTGGGTAGAAATGAGCAGTTCTTC
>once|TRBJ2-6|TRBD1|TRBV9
CASSAGTAWISGANVLTF
TGTGCCAGCAGCGCTGGGACAGCCTGGATCTCTGGGGCCAACGTCCTGACTTTC
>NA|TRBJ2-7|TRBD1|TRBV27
CASSLYGTGVTEQYF
TGTGCCAGCAGTTTATACGGGACAGGGGTTACCGAGCAGTACTTC
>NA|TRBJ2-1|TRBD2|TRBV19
CASSIAGGPGEQFF
TGTGCCAGTAGTATAGCGGGAGGGCCGGGTGAGCAGTTCTTC
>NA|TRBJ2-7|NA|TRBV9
CASSGGTANSNEQYF
TGTGCCAGCAGCGGCGGGACAGCCAACTCAAACGAGCAGTACTTC